Presented here are 10 T cell receptor beta chains from one specimen sequenced in a study of cytomegalovirus exposure and HLA in healthy donors. PCR amplification relied on 60 Vbeta primers (plus 13 Jbeta primers). TCRdb keeps only in-frame clones here, not all; method: immunoSEQ multiplex PCR. The table has about 190,000 clones, about 77% seen once; the top ten hold about 5%. The sample comprised PBMCs. The origin of the receptors is a man between 25 and 39 years old in good health and CMV-seropositive.

The chain combines TRBV25-1 with TRBJ2-5; 7 bases fit TRBD1. Germline CDR1 reads MGHDK; CDR2 reads SYGVNS. This CDR3 is built from 14 residues. J lost 5 bases, V lost 4 bases, and 7 bases had no gene match. The CDR3 region is CASSAPTGLETQYF. The CDR3 bases are TGTGCCAGCAGTGCCCCGACAGGGCTGGAGACCCAGTACTTC.

The chain links TRBV21-1 to TRBJ1-4. TRBV21-1 is a known pseudogene. The CDR3 runs to 13 residues. CDR3 amino acids: CASSKARNEKLFF. Here the CDR3 DNA reads TGTGCCAGCAGCAAAGCGAGGAATGAAAAACTGTTTTTT.

This clone has a single count. The same CDR3 is also encoded by other DNA sequences in this sample. Written as DNA, the CDR3 is TGTGCCAGCAGTGAAGCCGGCGGCTCCTACGAGCAGTACTTC. This encodes CASSEAGGSYEQYF. The rearrangement uses TRBV6-1 and TRBJ2-7, with D unclear. Trimming shortened V by 0 bases and J by 0 bases, and 6 bases separated the two germline ends. Germline V gives CDR1 MNHNS, CDR2 SASEGT. CDR3 length: 14 amino acids.

This chain joins TRBV2 and TRBJ2-5, with 7 bases fitting TRBD2. In germline, CDR1 is SNHLY, CDR2 FYNNEI. J gave up 2 bases and V 2 bases, and 5 bases lay outside the gene matches. CDR3 length: 15 residues. Here the CDR3 reads CASSEFGAGQETQYF. The CDR3 bases are TGTGCCAGCAGTGAATTTGGAGCGGGGCAAGAGACCCAGTACTTC.

This clone was seen only once. V is TRBV7-2 and J is TRBJ2-1; 7 bases fit TRBD2. J gave up 6 bases and V 3 bases, and 8 bases lay outside the gene matches. The CDR3 has 15 amino acids. Germline V CDR1 and CDR2: SGHTA, FQGNSA. In nucleotides, the CDR3 is TGTGCCAGCAGCTTGCTGAGCAGGGAGGGCAATGAGCAGTTCTTC. This translates into CASSLLSREGNEQFF.

The chain links TRBV5-4 to TRBJ2-1; 9 nucleotides line up with TRBD2. Germline V gives CDR1 SGHNT, CDR2 YYREEE (reference sequence). V lost 0 bases and J lost 6; bases outside the gene matches: 10. The CDR3 covers 17 residues. For the CDR3, the DNA is TGTGCCAGCAGCTTGGCATCGGGGACTAGCCGGTCCAATGAGCAGTTCTTC. Its translation is CASSLASGTSRSNEQFF.

The rearrangement joins TRBV7-3 to TRBJ2-1, with D tentatively TRBD1 (5 bases). The V and J ends lost 1 base and 12 bases respectively, with 16 bases between them. This CDR3 contains 14 residues. Germline V gene data show CDR1 as SGHTA and CDR2 as FQGTGA. The CDR3 here is CASSLNGAVKWQFF. As DNA, the CDR3 is TGTGCCAGCAGCTTAAATGGGGCGGTTAAGTGGCAGTTCTTC. The full variable domain, completed using reference TRBV7-3 and TRBJ2-1, is GAGVSQTPSNKVTEKGKYVELRCDPISGHTALYWYRQSLGQGPEFLIYFQGTGAADDSGLPNDRFFAVRPEGSVSTLKIQRTERGDSAVYLCASSLNGAVKWQFFGPGTRLTVL.

This clone was found a few times. The CDR3 DNA is TGTGCCAGCAGCTGGCCGGGAAAAACTGAAGCTTTCTTT. The encoded protein is CASSWPGKTEAFF. The rearrangement uses TRBV5-5 and TRBJ1-1; D call uncertain. Germline CDR1 is SGHKS and CDR2 is YYEKEE (reference sequence). There are 13 residues in the CDR3. V lost 3 bases to trimming and J lost 5 bases, with 11 bases between them.

This clone was observed a handful of times. This chain links TRBV28 with TRBJ1-2; unclear D gene. The CDR3 spans 15 residues. V lost 6 bases to trimming and J lost 4 bases, with 18 bases between them. The germline V gene encodes CDR1 MDHEN and CDR2 SYDVKM. CDR3 sequence: CASSQPSQVSYGYTF. DNA of the CDR3: TGTGCCAGCAGCCAACCATCGCAGGTCTCCTATGGCTACACCTTC.

This clone was seen more than once but under ten times. This chain connects TRBV7-2 to TRBJ2-1; TRBD2 aligns across 10 bases. The V segment lost 0 bases and the J segment 8 bases; nucleotides outside the gene matches: 7. Germline loops: CDR1 SGHTA, CDR2 FQGNSA. CDR3 length: 16 amino acids. The CDR3 region has the DNA TGTGCCAGCAGCTTAGCGGAGAGCGGGGGGGCCGATGAGCAGTTCTTC. Its protein product is CASSLAESGGADEQFF.